The 16 T cell receptor beta chains presented below share a single source sample, sequenced in a study of spatial heterogeneity in lung cancer. Broader study findings: Tumoral mutation counts were tracked by counts of expanded intratumoral alpha and beta TCRs.

These receptors' antigens are unknown. Each CDR3 protein gets one entry after TCRdb re-called the 5' RACE reads with MiXCR. The sample includes roughly 5,000 distinct CDR3 sequences, 7.8% of them seen just once. Specified time point: sample taken at primary tumor resection. Sequencing used lung tumor tissue, obtained at surgery. Every receptor here comes from a female donor with early-stage non-small cell lung cancer.

This clonotype was seen repeatedly, ten times or more. The rearrangement joins TRBV7-6 to TRBJ1-3, with D hard to call. This CDR3 spans 16 amino acids. V shed 5 bases and J shed 2 bases, with 16 bases lying between them. Germline assignment: CDR1 SGHVS and CDR2 FNYEAQ. CDR3 in amino acids: CASSQRSGGTGNTIYF. The DNA for the CDR3 is TGTGCCAGCAGCCAGCGTTCAGGAGGGACTGGAAACACCATATATTTT.

This clonotype rates as large. The V and J genes are TRBV7-9 and TRBJ2-2, with 11 positions matching TRBD2. The CDR3 sequence is 16 residues long. Per germline, CDR1 SEHNR and CDR2 FQNEAQ (reference sequence). Trimming removed 5 bases from V and 4 bases from J; junction bases left unmatched: 6. Here the CDR3 reads CASSTTGTSGTGELFF. The CDR3 bases are TGTGCCAGCAGCACCACCGGGACTAGCGGCACCGGGGAGCTGTTTTTT.

This clonotype has ten or more counts. The chain recombines TRBV5-1 with TRBJ2-1, with 12 bases fitting TRBD2. CDR1 is SGHRS and CDR2 is YFSETQ in the germline V gene. V lost 0 bases and J lost 8; bases outside the gene matches: 3. The CDR3 extends over 15 amino acids. In nucleotides, the CDR3 is TGCGCCAGCAGCTTGGTTGCTAGCGGGAGGGATGAGCAGTTCTTC. Translation: CASSLVASGRDEQFF.

The V gene is TRBV27, the J gene TRBJ2-7; the match to TRBD2 covers 11 bases. The CDR3 totals 15 residues. V lost 3 bases to trimming and J lost 3 bases; unmatched junction nucleotides: 4. Germline loops: CDR1 MNHEY, CDR2 SMNVEV (reference sequence). In nucleotides, the CDR3 is TGTGCCAGCAGTTTCTTCGGGACTAGCGGCTACGAGCAGTACTTC. This translates into CASSFFGTSGYEQYF.

A few counts support this clonotype. V and J are TRBV2 and TRBJ1-1; 11 positions match TRBD1. The germline CDR1 and CDR2 sequences are SNHLY and FYNNEI. J gave up 7 bases and V 5 bases, and 6 bases lay outside the gene matches. This CDR3 spans 14 amino acids. The CDR3 reads CASSLDRGLNEAFF. In DNA form, the CDR3 reads TGTGCCAGCAGTCTGGACAGGGGGCTTAATGAAGCTTTCTTT. Looking up the rest from reference TRBV2 and TRBJ1-1 gives the full variable domain: EPEVTQTPSHQVTQMGQEVILRCVPISNHLYFYWYRQILGQKVEFLVSFYNNEISEKSEIFDDQFSVERPDGSNFTLKIRSTKLEDSAMYFCASSLDRGLNEAFFGQGTRLTVV.

Ten or more counts support this clonotype. The V call is TRBV13, the J call TRBJ2-3, with 8 bases lining up with TRBD1. Trimming removed 5 bases from V and 3 bases from J; junction bases left unmatched: 7. This CDR3 has 15 amino acids. CDR1 is PRHDT and CDR2 is FYEKMQ in the germline V gene (reference sequence). The CDR3 loop reads CASSRTGTWTDTQYF. CDR3 sequence (DNA): TGTGCCAGCAGCCGGACAGGGACATGGACAGATACGCAGTATTTT.

CDR3 amino acids: CASSPKGAGDYGYTF. The CDR3, as DNA: TGTGCCAGCAGCCCGAAGGGAGCGGGGGACTATGGCTACACCTTC. The chain links TRBV9 to TRBJ1-2; maybe TRBD1 (5 bases). The CDR3 is made up of 15 amino acids. Germline V gene lookup returns CDR1 SGDLS and CDR2 YYNGEE. Trimming stripped 4 bases from V and 3 bases from J, with 16 bases between.

Judged by abundance, this clonotype is medium-sized. The chain uses TRBV5-5 and TRBJ2-1; 15 nucleotides align to TRBD2. The CDR3 has 14 residues. Germline assignment: CDR1 SGHKS and CDR2 YYEKEE (reference sequence). J was trimmed by 14 bases and V by 2 bases; bases with no gene match: 5. Here the CDR3 DNA reads TGTGCCAGCAGCTTCGGACTAGCGGGAGGGCCGAAGTTCTTC. Translated, it gives CASSFGLAGGPKFF. The full variable domain, in which reference TRBV5-5 and TRBJ2-1 provide the parts outside the CDR3, is DAGVTQSPTHLIKTRGQQVTLRCSPISGHKSVSWYQQVLGQGPQFIFQYYEKEERGRGNFPDRFSARQFPNYSSELNVNALLLGDSALYLCASSFGLAGGPKFFGPGTRLTVL.

This clonotype is classed as medium-sized. CDR3 sequence: CSADSGGALAKNIQYF. The CDR3 DNA is TGCAGTGCAGATAGCGGGGGGGCTCTAGCCAAAAACATTCAGTACTTC. The chain links TRBV20-1 to TRBJ2-4; TRBD2 aligns across 11 bases. CDR1 and CDR2 (germline): DFQATT, SNEGSKA (reference sequence). V shed 6 bases and J 0 bases; nucleotides not matched to a gene: 7. CDR3 length: 16 residues.

In its sample, this clonotype was seen many times. The J gene is TRBJ2-1, the V gene TRBV3-1; TRBD1 agrees at 7 bases. The germline gives CDR1 LGHDT, CDR2 YNNKEL (reference sequence). The ends lost 6 bases at V and 9 bases at J; junction bases unmatched: 14. The CDR3 has 15 amino acids. The chain's CDR3 is CASRRDREGGFEQFF. The CDR3 DNA reads as TGTGCCAGCAGGCGAGACAGGGAAGGGGGTTTTGAGCAGTTCTTC.

This clonotype was seen repeatedly, ten times or more. The chain has TRBV7-9 and TRBJ1-2; no reliable D call. CDR1 is SEHNR and CDR2 is FQNEAQ in the germline V gene (reference sequence). This CDR3 has 14 residues. V lost 0 bases and J 4 bases, leaving 9 bases between the germline ends. This CDR3 reads CASSLALPIYGYTF. CDR3 sequence (DNA): TGTGCCAGCAGCTTAGCCCTTCCTATCTATGGCTACACCTTC.

Points on this clonotype: One base away lies a much larger clone, so this may be a sequencing read error. The chain employs TRBV5-6 and TRBJ1-1; D not resolved. The CDR3 contains 15 residues. Germline loops: CDR1 SGHDT, CDR2 YYEEEE. V was pared by 0 bases and J by 4 bases, with 13 bases between. The CDR3 sequence is CASSLDAGFCTEAFF. Here the CDR3 DNA reads TGTGCCAGCAGCTTGGATGCGGGGTTCTGCACTGAAGCTTTCTTT.

At least ten counts were recorded for this clonotype. The J gene is TRBJ1-1, the V gene TRBV29-1; the D gene is possibly TRBD1 (5 bases). This CDR3 region has 12 residues. Trimming shortened V by 7 bases and J by 3 bases, and 12 bases separated the two germline ends. From germline, CDR1 is SQVTM and CDR2 ANQGSEA. The CDR3 loop is CSGVTEYTEAFF. The CDR3 coding sequence is TGCAGCGGGGTGACAGAATACACTGAAGCTTTCTTT.

This clonotype has ten or more counts. In DNA, the CDR3 is TGTGCCAGCAGCTTCCATCCGGGACAGGACGCGGGGCGCTCCTACAATGAGCAGTTCTTC. It specifies CASSFHPGQDAGRSYNEQFF. The chain joins TRBV11-3 to TRBJ2-1; 8 bases are shared with TRBD1. The CDR3 consists of 20 residues. Germline assignment: CDR1 SGHNT and CDR2 YENEEA. The V segment lost 3 bases and the J segment 0 bases; nucleotides outside the gene matches: 16.

Sample share makes this clonotype medium-sized. V usage is TRBV6-5 and J usage is TRBJ1-6, with unresolved D. The CDR3 has 16 residues. With 4 bases removed from V and 0 bases from J, the gap between germline ends came to 10 bases. From germline, CDR1 is MNHEY and CDR2 SVGAGI. In DNA form, the CDR3 reads TGTGCCAGCAGTTCTATCAGGAGCTCCTATAATTCACCCCTCCACTTT. Translating it yields CASSSIRSSYNSPLHF.

The chain recombines TRBV5-1 with TRBJ2-1; no clear D. Germline assignment: CDR1 SGHRS and CDR2 YFSETQ. The CDR3 sequence is 12 residues long. V lost 1 base and J 15 bases, leaving 14 bases between the germline ends. In DNA, the CDR3 is TGCGCCAGCAGCTTGAGCCAGGCCGATTTGTTCTTC. This encodes CASSLSQADLFF.